This T cell receptor (beta chain) was profiled in a study of cytomegalovirus exposure and HLA in healthy donors. A multiplex PCR was run with 60 Vbeta primers and 13 Jbeta primers. Original handling: Later, roughly 86 million unique TCR beta chains were counted in an analysis, and 8.5 million to 13 million of them were shared. TCRdb's table, derived via immunoSEQ multiplex PCR, lists solely in-frame clones and lacks some. The V and J calls and the clone size are those of that table, but D and trimming were determined from the DNA. The sample carries more than 150,000 clones, about four fifths recorded once. CDR3 size: 15 residues. Germline CDR1 SGHAT, CDR2 FQNNGV. V lost 4 bases, J lost 4 bases, and 13 bases lay in between.

Sequencing was carried out using PBMCs. The receptor's source is a girl aged 10-17 years in good health and CMV-seropositive. The rearrangement joins TRBV11-2 to TRBJ2-2; D is possibly TRBD2 (6 bases). CDR3 in amino acids: CASSSGEAITGELFF. The CDR3 DNA sequence: TGTGCCAGCAGCTCCGGGGAGGCAATCACCGGGGAGCTGTTTTTT.